These T cell receptor beta chains were read from a single sample in a study of blood T cell repertoires in COVID-19. Assay: immunoSEQ multiplex PCR; the TCRdb copy retains only in-frame clones and omits some. The sample shows 15,000 or so clones, 88% of them seen only once. The sample consisted of peripheral blood. These receptors were obtained from a human donor in a cohort sampled during active COVID-19. Each CDR3 is given without its conserved first and last residue.

CDR3: ASSLAGTVSIHQPQH; V: TRBV7-2
CDR3: ASSQGRGIAEKLF; V: TRBV11-2
CDR3: ASSVSFNEQF; V: TRBV9
CDR3: ASSPLGGGETQY; V: TRBV5-6
CDR3: ASSFRGVYNEQF; V: TRBV11-2
CDR3: ASRRGLAGGLLANEQF; V: TRBV2
CDR3: ASSLVGNEQF; V: TRBV11-2
CDR3: ASSVKGAGAGNTIY; V: TRBV9
CDR3: ASSSRRMAIEQF; V: TRBV27
CDR3: ASSTRGTGRIQPQH; V: TRBV19
CDR3: ASSSTSGSYEQY; V: TRBV13
CDR3: ASSYQGIEAF; V: TRBV3-1/TRBV3-2
CDR3: ASSERLADYNEQF; V: TRBV6-1
CDR3: ASRTASGNTIY; V: TRBV12-3/TRBV12-4
CDR3: ASSRREVNEQF; V: TRBV11-2
CDR3: ASSLEVRTSTDTQY; V: TRBV5-1
CDR3: ATRDSTNNEQF; V: TRBV24-1
CDR3: ASSRQGYGYT; V: TRBV28
CDR3: ASSKLVGGIANEQF; V: TRBV11-1
CDR3: ASSLELASSGIVDTQY; V: TRBV7-9
CDR3: ASSLARNEQF; V: TRBV7-9
CDR3: ASSFQTGLYSNQPQH; V: TRBV7-8
CDR3: ASSTSGRGGTQY; V: TRBV28
CDR3: ASSPLKNQPQH; V: TRBV7-8
CDR3: ASSSESDAYNEQF; V: TRBV6-2/TRBV6-3
CDR3: ASRPQGPVEQY; V: TRBV7-8
CDR3: SAWVRRELF; V: TRBV20-1
CDR3: ASSRLPAAYEQY; V: TRBV14
CDR3: ASSSGHLNEQY; V: TRBV11-3
CDR3: ASSPPGTRQY; V: TRBV28
CDR3: ASRAAGSPLH; V: TRBV19
CDR3: ATLSGNEQY; V: TRBV12-3/TRBV12-4
CDR3: ASSVLAGTSGSGELF; V: TRBV9
CDR3: ASSPRRTSGDREQF; V: TRBV13
CDR3: ASRLDRESSYEQY; V: TRBV12-2
CDR3: ASSPDTYEQY; V: TRBV18
CDR3: ASSGRDRGGNEQF; V: TRBV3-1/TRBV3-2
CDR3: ASSMWGRNTEAF; V: TRBV19
CDR3: AISVLALTEQY; V: TRBV10-3
CDR3: ASSSLTSGRALFYEQY; V: TRBV28
CDR3: ASSPRTGRGYGSPLH; V: TRBV18
CDR3: ASSSGQGDYGYT; V: TRBV5-1
CDR3: ASSYSSGRRYNEQF; V: TRBV6-2/TRBV6-3
CDR3: ASSLAGGAYTEAF; V: TRBV11-2
CDR3: ASSLNRGGYT; V: TRBV7-9